The next 26 T cell receptor beta chains were all read from a single sample in a study of OX40 agonist ivuxolimab in advanced cancers. Only in-frame clones appear in the TCRdb table, and some are missing; sequencing was by immunoSEQ multiplex PCR. The sample has 50,000 to 70,000 clones; 85% to 90% are singletons. The specimen was CD4+ or CD8+ T cells sorted from blood, collected in a trial of the OX40 agonist ivuxolimab. These receptors were obtained from an adult with an advanced solid tumor such as melanoma, head and neck, liver or kidney cancer.

This clone was recorded once. This chain links TRBV27 with TRBJ2-2, with 9 bases identical to TRBD1. After removal of 3 bases from V and 4 bases from J, the junction contained 3 bases not matched to a gene. The CDR3 is 15 residues long. Germline values: CDR1 MNHEY, CDR2 SMNVEV (reference sequence). CDR3 sequence reads: CASSFPTGGTGELFF. In DNA, the CDR3 is TGTGCCAGCAGTTTTCCGACAGGGGGCACCGGGGAGCTGTTTTTT.

The V call is TRBV27, the J call TRBJ2-3; D perhaps matches TRBD1 (5 bases). Trimming took off 6 bases at V and 2 bases at J, with 12 bases between the two ends. Germline assignment: CDR1 MNHEY and CDR2 SMNVEV (reference sequence). CDR3 length: 14 amino acids. The CDR3 region is CASSDRSDTDTQYF. The CDR3 DNA reads TGTGCCAGCAGCGACAGATCGGACACAGATACGCAGTATTTT.

This chain joins TRBV2 and TRBJ2-5, with 7 bases matching TRBD2. The DNA end is a closer match to TRBJ2-7, so the J assignment may be wrong. The length of the CDR3 is 15 residues. The germline gives CDR1 SNHLY, CDR2 FYNNEI. CDR3 coding DNA: TGTGCCAGCAGCCGCGAGCGGGATCTTACCTACGAGCAGTACTTC. It translates to CASSRERDLTYEQYF.

The chain links TRBV19 to TRBJ2-1; 10 nucleotides agree with TRBD2. Germline V gives CDR1 LNHDA, CDR2 SQIVND (reference sequence). V lost 5 bases, J lost 7 bases, and 2 bases stayed unmatched. The CDR3 loop spans 13 amino acids. The CDR3, as DNA: TGTGCCAGTAGTCTAGCGGGGGTTAATGAGCAGTTCTTC. Protein: CASSLAGVNEQFF.

The gene calls are TRBV5-1 and TRBJ2-7; D is unresolved. This CDR3 contains 13 residues. Germline V lookup: CDR1 SGHRS, CDR2 YFSETQ. The ends were cut back, 5 bases at V and 7 bases at J, with 16 bases in the middle. The CDR3 is CASRGADEQEQYF. CDR3 nucleotides: TGCGCCAGCAGGGGCGCGGACGAGCAAGAGCAGTACTTC.

The chain is built from TRBV21-1 and TRBJ2-1; TRBD1, as called in the table, went unchecked against the DNA. TRBV21-1 is a recognized pseudogene. The CDR3 has 16 residues. The CDR3 sequence is CASSKLRGPRHNEQFF. The CDR3 coding sequence is TGTGCCAGCAGCAAACTCAGGGGGCCACGCCACAATGAGCAGTTCTTC.

The V gene is TRBV27, the J gene TRBJ2-1; 11 nucleotides agree with TRBD2. The V and J ends lost 6 bases and 6 bases, in that order; junction bases with no gene match: 7. The V gene's germline CDR1 is MNHEY and CDR2 SMNVEV (reference sequence). The CDR3 spans 15 residues. CDR3 nucleotide sequence: TGTGCCAGCAGCTCCGGGACTAGCGGAGCCAATGAGCAGTTCTTC. It translates to CASSSGTSGANEQFF.

This rearrangement joins TRBV6-5 to TRBJ1-2; a weak D match, TRBD1 (5 bases). V was trimmed by 7 bases and J by 6 bases, leaving 18 bases between them. Germline V lookup: CDR1 MNHEY, CDR2 SVGAGI. The CDR3 totals 14 residues. The CDR3 protein is CASTQLRGVDGYTF. The CDR3 nucleotides read TGTGCCAGCACCCAACTCCGGGGCGTCGATGGCTACACCTTC.

This chain joins TRBV18 and TRBJ1-1; perhaps TRBD1 as D (5 bases). The CDR3 has 15 residues. The germline CDR1 and CDR2 sequences are KGHSH and LQKENI. Trimming left V 0 bases short and J 5 bases short, with 13 bases between. CDR3 nucleotides: TGTGCCAGCTCACCACCGACAGCGGTGGGGACTGAAGCTTTCTTT. Translating gives CASSPPTAVGTEAFF.

The chain has TRBV16 and TRBJ1-5, with D perhaps TRBD1 (5 bases). The V end was cut by 6 bases, the J end by 6 bases, with 15 bases between. Germline CDR1 reads KGHSY; CDR2 reads FQNENV. The CDR3 is 14 residues long. CDR3 sequence reads: CASRRVAGIQPQHF. CDR3 coding DNA: TGTGCCAGCAGAAGAGTGGCAGGGATTCAGCCCCAGCATTTT.

This clone was detected only once. The J gene is TRBJ2-7, the V gene TRBV30, with 8 bases aligning to TRBD1. The CDR3 extends over 15 amino acids. V shed 1 base, J shed 1 base, and the junction held 6 bases outside the gene matches. Per germline, CDR1 GTSNPN and CDR2 SVGIG (reference sequence). CDR3 sequence reads: CAWSETGGFSYEQYF. CDR3 sequence (DNA): TGTGCCTGGAGTGAAACAGGGGGATTTTCCTACGAGCAGTACTTC.

The V call is TRBV5-6, the J call TRBJ2-1; 7 nucleotides agree with TRBD2. The CDR3 sequence is 14 residues long. CDR1 is SGHDT and CDR2 is YYEEEE in the germline V gene. The J segment lost 4 bases and the V segment lost 2 bases, leaving 3 bases of the junction unmatched. CDR3 sequence (DNA): TGTGCCAGCAGCTTCGCTAGCGGATACAATGAGCAGTTCTTC. Encoded protein: CASSFASGYNEQFF.

This sequence joins TRBV6-5 and TRBJ1-1; D unresolved. Germline CDR1 and CDR2: MNHEY and SVGAGI. The CDR3 is 13 amino acids. The V and J ends lost 2 bases and 1 base respectively, with 5 bases between them. CDR3 protein: CASSYPENTEAFF. CDR3 nucleotide sequence: TGTGCCAGCAGTTACCCGGAGAACACTGAAGCTTTCTTT.

This clone has a handful of counts. The chain is built from TRBV25-1 and TRBJ2-5; TRBD2 is a possible D gene (6 bases). Between the trimmed V and J ends, which lost 6 bases and 5 bases, there was a span of 10 bases. This CDR3 has 12 residues. The germline CDR1 and CDR2 sequences are MGHDK and SYGVNS. The CDR3 protein is CASSGGVETQYF. CDR3 nucleotides: TGTGCCAGCAGCGGCGGGGTGGAGACCCAGTACTTC.

This chain links TRBV10-3 with TRBJ1-2; D not certain. The ends were cut back, 0 bases at V and 4 bases at J, with 12 bases in the middle. The CDR3 spans 15 residues. Germline V gene lookup returns CDR1 ENHRY and CDR2 SYGVKD. CDR3 bases: TGTGCCATCAGTGAGTCCGGCGGCTTGTCCTATGGCTACACCTTC. Protein sequence: CAISESGGLSYGYTF.

The chain joins TRBV7-9 to TRBJ2-7, with unresolved D. CDR1 is SEHNR and CDR2 is FQNEAQ in the germline V gene (reference sequence). V was trimmed by 5 bases and J by 7 bases, leaving 18 bases between them. CDR3 length equals 14 residues. CDR3 DNA sequence: TGTGCCAGCAGCCCCGTCAGGTCCAGTGGGGAGCAGTACTTC. Translating gives CASSPVRSSGEQYF.

V and J are TRBV19 and TRBJ2-1, with a weak D call TRBD1 (5 bases). The V gene lost 1 base and the J gene lost 8 bases, with 6 bases spanning the gap. Germline loops: CDR1 LNHDA, CDR2 SQIVND (reference sequence). The CDR3 has 12 residues. The CDR3 coding sequence is TGTGCCAGTAGTATAGGGGGCCATGAGCAGTTCTTC. Translating it yields CASSIGGHEQFF.

The count of this clone is one. The chain combines TRBV27 with TRBJ2-7; D assignment may be TRBD1 or TRBD2 (6 bases each). CDR3 size: 14 residues. Germline V gives CDR1 MNHEY, CDR2 SMNVEV (reference sequence). V shed 9 bases and J shed 4 bases, with 19 bases lying between them. CDR3 residues: CASGGGSVEYEQYF. CDR3 nucleotide sequence: TGTGCCAGTGGAGGGGGTTCTGTCGAGTACGAGCAGTACTTC.

This chain connects TRBV5-4 to TRBJ2-1; possibly TRBD1 for D (6 bases). CDR3 length: 16 residues. Germline CDR1 and CDR2: SGHNT and YYREEE (reference sequence). With 3 bases removed from V and 5 bases from J, the gap between germline ends came to 18 bases. CDR3 sequence reads: CASSSPGDTRDNEQFF. The CDR3 coding sequence is TGTGCCAGCAGCTCGCCCGGGGACACCCGGGACAATGAGCAGTTCTTC.

This rearrangement joins TRBV29-1 to TRBJ1-1; 7 bases map to TRBD1. J was trimmed by 11 bases and V by 3 bases; bases with no gene match: 12. This CDR3 has 13 residues. CDR1 is SQVTM and CDR2 is ANQGSEA in the germline V gene. The CDR3 DNA sequence: TGCAGCGTTGAGTTGACAGGGTGGGGGGCGGCTTTCTTT. Amino acids: CSVELTGWGAAFF. Using reference TRBV29-1 and TRBJ1-1 for the parts outside the CDR3, the full variable domain is SAVISQKPSRDICQRGTSLTIQCQVDSQVTMMFWYRQQPGQSLTLIATANQGSEATYESGFVIDKFPISRPNLTFSTLTVSNMSPEDSSIYLCSVELTGWGAAFFGQGTRLTVV.

J is TRBJ2-1 and V is TRBV9; D is perhaps TRBD1 or TRBD2 (6 bases each). CDR3 length: 17 residues. Trimming pared 4 bases from V and 0 bases from J, leaving 17 bases between. In germline, CDR1 is SGDLS, CDR2 YYNGEE. CDR3 bases: TGTGCCAGCAGCACGGGGGCGGTTGGCGGCTCCTACAATGAGCAGTTCTTC. Translated: CASSTGAVGGSYNEQFF.

V and J are TRBV5-6 and TRBJ2-5, with D perhaps TRBD2 (5 bases). Germline V CDR1 and CDR2: SGHDT, YYEEEE. This CDR3 has 13 residues. V lost 1 base to trimming and J lost 3 bases, with 7 bases between them. The CDR3 nucleotides read TGTGCCAGCAGCTTGTTACTAGAAGAGACCCAGTACTTC. This sequence encodes CASSLLLEETQYF.

V is TRBV28 and J is TRBJ2-7; no definite D call. The CDR3 has 12 amino acids. V was shortened by 3 bases and J by 2 bases, with 5 bases between the two germline ends. In germline, CDR1 is MDHEN, CDR2 SYDVKM. CDR3 region: CASSFGTYEQYF. The CDR3 nucleotides are TGTGCCAGCAGTTTTGGGACCTACGAGCAGTACTTC.

This clone was counted once. V is TRBV5-4 and J is TRBJ2-1; 7 nucleotides match TRBD1. CDR3 length: 13 residues. Germline V CDR1 and CDR2: SGHNT, YYREEE (reference sequence). V lost 4 bases to trimming and J lost 8 bases; unmatched junction nucleotides: 6. CDR3 nucleotides: TGTGCCAGCAGCCCTAACAGGGGTTATGAGCAGTTCTTC. Translation gives CASSPNRGYEQFF.

This clone was found a few times. The rearrangement uses TRBV30 and TRBJ1-1; the match to TRBD1 covers 8 bases. J was trimmed by 0 bases and V by 4 bases; bases with no gene match: 1. The CDR3 loop spans 13 amino acids. CDR1 and CDR2 from the germline V gene are GTSNPN and SVGIG (reference sequence). The CDR3 protein is CAWNRGMNTEAFF. CDR3 in DNA: TGTGCCTGGAACAGGGGGATGAACACTGAAGCTTTCTTT.

The J gene is TRBJ1-1, the V gene TRBV6-5; D is perhaps TRBD1 (6 bases). The V gene lost 2 bases and the J gene lost 0 bases, with 10 bases spanning the gap. Germline loops: CDR1 MNHEY, CDR2 SVGAGI. This CDR3 contains 15 residues. DNA of the CDR3: TGTGCCAGCAGTTACAGGGGGGGGATGAACACTGAAGCTTTCTTT. Protein: CASSYRGGMNTEAFF.